This T cell receptor beta chain comes out of a study of blood T cell repertoires in COVID-19. Whole-study context: Some COVID-19 samples were acute and others convalescent; all came from the United States, Italy and Spain.

V trimming: 6 bases; J trimming: 5 bases; junction bases outside the gene matches: 8. Per the germline V gene, CDR1 is SNHLY and CDR2 is FYNNEI. This CDR3 is built from 14 residues. In the authors' workflow: Reference gene primer amplification in the assay estimated nucleated cell counts. The data were produced by immunoSEQ multiplex PCR, yet TCRdb's version contains in-frame clones alone and is incomplete. V, J and clone size reflect that table, while D and trimming were determined from the DNA. The sample has approximately 97,000 clones, about nine tenths seen once; the top ten hold 1.5% to 2%. The sequencing input was peripheral blood. The V gene is TRBV2, the J gene TRBJ1-2; 8 nucleotides agree with TRBD1. This receptor was identified in a man in his 60s with acute or convalescent COVID-19. The CDR3 sequence: CASSGTGGAYGYTF. CDR3 DNA sequence: TGTGCCAGCAGCGGGACAGGAGGGGCTTATGGCTACACCTTC.